One and the same sample provided the 17 T cell receptor beta chains below, sequenced in a study of beta chain features in type 1 diabetes. Sequencing targeted expressed TCRB transcripts, as all isolated RNA had been reverse transcribed. Profiled with immunoSEQ multiplex PCR; TCRdb holds only in-frame clones, not every one. The sample consists of around 19,000 clones, 40% to 60% of them appearing once. Sequences were obtained from stem cell memory CD4+ T cells from blood. These receptors were collected from a man between 18 and 29 years old in good health.

The chain has TRBV7-3 and TRBJ2-3; 8 bases map to TRBD2. The CDR3 contains 15 residues. J gave up 4 bases and V 5 bases, and 8 bases lay outside the gene matches. The V gene's germline CDR1 is SGHTA and CDR2 FQGTGA. The CDR3, as DNA: TGTGCCAGCAGCCCCCACGGGGGGGTCGCAGATACGCAGTATTTT. This encodes CASSPHGGVADTQYF.

This rearrangement joins TRBV11-2 to TRBJ1-4; D might be TRBD1 (5 bases). The CDR3 loop spans 14 amino acids. V lost 5 bases to trimming and J lost 7 bases, with 14 bases between them. Looked up from germline, CDR1 is SGHAT and CDR2 is FQNNGV. The CDR3 region is CASSLWGGSEKLFF. CDR3 bases: TGTGCCAGCAGCCTCTGGGGCGGGAGTGAAAAACTGTTTTTT.

The rearrangement joins TRBV7-2 to TRBJ1-2; TRBD1 might be the D (6 bases). This CDR3 has 15 amino acids. Trimming cost V 1 base and J 6 bases, with 15 bases left between them. Germline V gene data show CDR1 as SGHTA and CDR2 as FQGNSA. CDR3 amino acids: CASSLEGGNGDGYTF. DNA for the CDR3: TGTGCCAGCAGCTTAGAGGGGGGGAACGGGGATGGCTACACCTTC.

The DNA of the CDR3 is TGTGCCAGCAGCTTAGCTCTGGTACTAGCGGGAGGCGCGCCAGGGGAGCAGTTCTTC. This translates into CASSLALVLAGGAPGEQFF. The V call is TRBV7-2, the J call TRBJ2-1; TRBD2 agrees at 12 bases. V shed 0 bases and J 10 bases; nucleotides not matched to a gene: 16. CDR3 size: 19 residues. The germline gives CDR1 SGHTA, CDR2 FQGNSA.

The chain employs TRBV7-8 and TRBJ2-2; 8 bases map to TRBD2. Trimming cost V 3 bases and J 7 bases; bases outside gene matches: 7. Germline CDR1 and CDR2: SGHVS and FQNEAQ. This CDR3 has 15 amino acids. The CDR3 sequence: CASSFMGGRLGELFF. The CDR3 DNA is TGTGCCAGCAGCTTTATGGGCGGGAGGCTCGGGGAGCTGTTTTTT.

The chain uses TRBV19 and TRBJ2-2; no definite D call. Trimming removed 3 bases at V and 6 bases at J, with 11 bases between. The CDR3 sequence is 14 residues long. Germline values: CDR1 LNHDA, CDR2 SQIVND (reference sequence). CDR3 residues: CASSIHEAAGELFF. The CDR3 coding sequence is TGTGCCAGTAGTATCCACGAAGCTGCCGGGGAGCTGTTTTTT. Together with reference TRBV19 and TRBJ2-2, the CDR3 gives the full variable domain: DGGITQSPKYLFRKEGQNVTLSCEQNLNHDAMYWYRQDPGQGLRLIYYSQIVNDFQKGDIAEGYSVSREKKESFPLTVTSAQKNPTAFYLCASSIHEAAGELFFGEGSRLTVL.

The gene calls are TRBV7-2 and TRBJ2-1, with TRBD2 identical over 11 bases. The CDR3 has 15 residues. In germline, CDR1 is SGHTA, CDR2 FQGNSA. V shed 6 bases, J shed 6 bases, and the junction held 7 bases outside the gene matches. CDR3 nucleotide sequence: TGTGCCAGCAGAATAGCGGGAGGGCCGATCAATGAGCAGTTCTTC. Amino acids: CASRIAGGPINEQFF.

This clone was seen a few times. V is TRBV5-1 and J is TRBJ2-7; 8 positions agree with TRBD1. V gave up 1 base and J gave up 6 bases; unmatched junction bases: 6. This CDR3 has 14 amino acids. CDR1 is SGHRS and CDR2 is YFSETQ in the germline V gene. The CDR3 DNA reads TGCGCCAGCAGCTTGCCCACAGGGGGAGTCGAGCAGTACTTC. Translating it yields CASSLPTGGVEQYF.

The J gene is TRBJ2-7, the V gene TRBV25-1; 9 positions agree with TRBD2. Germline CDR1 and CDR2: MGHDK and SYGVNS. The CDR3 is made up of 17 amino acids. Unmatched junction bases numbered 19, after V lost 6 bases and J lost 7 bases. CDR3 DNA sequence: TGTGCCAGCAGCATTCTTGGACATATAGCGGGAGCGGGGGAGCAGTACTTC. Translated: CASSILGHIAGAGEQYF.

The gene calls are TRBV7-2 and TRBJ1-6; the D gene is possibly TRBD1 (6 bases). This CDR3 comprises 13 residues. Germline CDR1 SGHTA, CDR2 FQGNSA. V was cut by 5 bases and J by 10 bases, with 12 bases left in between. The CDR3 DNA is TGTGCCAGCAGCACTTTTCAGGGGTCACCCCTCCACTTT. Translated: CASSTFQGSPLHF.

The J gene is TRBJ1-2, the V gene TRBV7-2; tentative D call: TRBD1 (6 bases). Trimming shortened V by 6 bases and J by 6 bases, and 23 bases separated the two germline ends. The length of the CDR3 is 16 residues. CDR1 and CDR2 from the germline V gene are SGHTA and FQGNSA. DNA for the CDR3: TGTGCCAGCAGACTCATGGGGACACCATCAACCGATGGCTACACCTTC. Residues: CASRLMGTPSTDGYTF. Using reference TRBV7-2 and TRBJ1-2 for the parts outside the CDR3, the full variable domain is GAGVSQSPSNKVTEKGKDVELRCDPISGHTALYWYRQSLGQGLEFLIYFQGNSAPDKSGLPSDRFSAERTGGSVSTLTIQRTQQEDSAVYLCASRLMGTPSTDGYTFGSGTRLTVV.

The V call is TRBV6-1, the J call TRBJ1-5, with TRBD1 as a possible D gene (5 bases). Trimming cost V 6 bases and J 6 bases, with 15 bases left between them. The CDR3 consists of 14 residues. Germline V gene data show CDR1 as MNHNS and CDR2 as SASEGT. The DNA of the CDR3 is TGTGCCAGCAGGAGATGGGTCGGGGGTCAGCCCCAGCATTTT. Translation gives CASRRWVGGQPQHF.

The chain carries TRBV10-3 and TRBJ1-5; 9 nucleotides match TRBD1. V was pared by 2 bases and J by 9 bases, with 5 bases of the junction left unmatched. Germline V gives CDR1 ENHRY, CDR2 SYGVKD. The CDR3 covers 14 residues. This CDR3 reads CAISEPGTGMPQHF. Here the CDR3 DNA reads TGTGCCATCAGTGAGCCCGGGACAGGGATGCCCCAGCATTTT.

The rearrangement joins TRBV6-6 to TRBJ1-1; D may be TRBD1 (6 bases). The length of the CDR3 is 14 residues. V shed 6 bases and J shed 0 bases, with 11 bases lying between them. Germline CDR1 and CDR2: MNHNY and SVGAGI (reference sequence). For the CDR3, the DNA is TGTGCCAGCAGGGGAGACAGGCTGAACACTGAAGCTTTCTTT. Translation gives CASRGDRLNTEAFF.

The V call is TRBV5-1, the J call TRBJ2-7, with a tentative D call TRBD1 (6 bases). The CDR3 is 15 residues long. CDR1 and CDR2 from the germline V gene are SGHRS and YFSETQ. Trimming removed 0 bases at V and 11 bases at J, with 21 bases between. The CDR3: CASSLGTTGTPGEYF. Here the CDR3 DNA reads TGCGCCAGCAGCTTGGGGACCACCGGAACCCCAGGGGAGTACTTC.

V usage is TRBV6-6 and J usage is TRBJ2-5, with 7 bases identical to TRBD1. V was clipped by 2 bases and J by 5 bases; unmatched bases: 8. Germline loops: CDR1 MNHNY, CDR2 SVGAGI (reference sequence). The CDR3 totals 15 residues. CDR3 amino acids: CASSYPQTGEETQYF. CDR3 DNA sequence: TGTGCCAGCAGTTACCCCCAAACAGGGGAGGAGACCCAGTACTTC.

The CDR3 sequence is CASSRSGEETQYF. CDR3 nucleotides: TGTGCCAGCAGCCGTAGCGGGGAAGAGACCCAGTACTTC. This chain uses TRBV7-9 with TRBJ2-5, with TRBD2 matching over 8 bases. Germline CDR1 is SEHNR and CDR2 is FQNEAQ (reference sequence). The length of the CDR3 is 13 residues. V shed 5 bases, J shed 3 bases, and the junction held 2 bases outside the gene matches.